Shown below are 21 T cell receptor beta chains from a single sample sequenced in a study of shared clonotypes between healthy human individuals. Using immunoSEQ multiplex PCR, the repertoire was profiled, and TCRdb retains in-frame clones only, with some absent. The sample lists around 100,000 clones; 67% were seen once. Sequences were obtained from memory CD8+ T cells sorted from blood. Subset in this sample: CD45RO+ cells pooled with CCR7-negative TemRA cells. Receptor source: a woman in her twenties or thirties in good health.

The chain links TRBV7-9 to TRBJ2-5; 7 bases map to TRBD1. CDR1 and CDR2 (germline): SEHNR, FQNEAQ (reference sequence). With V trimmed by 6 bases and J by 5 bases, 6 bases remained unmatched. The CDR3 covers 13 residues. CDR3 in amino acids: CASSTTGHETQYF. In DNA, the CDR3 is TGTGCCAGCAGTACGACAGGGCACGAGACCCAGTACTTC.

This chain connects TRBV6-5 to TRBJ2-1; D possibly corresponds to TRBD1 (8 bases). Germline lookup yields CDR1 MNHEY and CDR2 SVGAGI. This CDR3 has 13 residues. Trimming took off 5 bases at V and 7 bases at J, with 12 bases between the two ends. Written as DNA, the CDR3 is TGTGCCAGCAGTCAACAGGGGGGGAATGAGCAGTTCTTC. Translation gives CASSQQGGNEQFF.

The rearrangement joins TRBV28 to TRBJ1-2; no clear D gene. This CDR3 is 13 amino acids long. With 7 bases removed from V and 4 bases from J, the gap between germline ends came to 13 bases. In germline, CDR1 is MDHEN, CDR2 SYDVKM. CDR3 sequence (DNA): TGTGCCAGCACATCGAGGCGATCCTATGGCTACACCTTC. It translates to CASTSRRSYGYTF.

The chain joins TRBV5-1 to TRBJ2-2; D is perhaps TRBD2 (6 bases). Germline V gene data show CDR1 as SGHRS and CDR2 as YFSETQ. V lost 5 bases and J 5 bases, leaving 16 bases between the germline ends. This CDR3 comprises 15 residues. CDR3 sequence reads: CASSRRGSETGELFF. As DNA, the CDR3 is TGCGCCAGCAGTAGACGGGGGAGTGAGACCGGGGAGCTGTTTTTT.

The rearrangement joins TRBV28 to TRBJ2-2, with 12 bases matching TRBD1. The junction had 6 bases not matched to a gene; V was cut back by 8 bases and J by 8 bases. CDR1 and CDR2 (germline): MDHEN, SYDVKM. CDR3 length: 14 residues. DNA for the CDR3: TGTGCCAGCGGGGGACAGGGGGCGCCGGGGGAGCTGTTTTTT. Translation gives CASGGQGAPGELFF.

The rearrangement links TRBV27 to TRBJ2-1; TRBD2 agrees at 10 bases. Germline-derived CDR1 and CDR2 are MNHEY and SMNVEV (reference sequence). This CDR3 is built from 19 residues. V dropped 4 bases and J dropped 3; count of bases not matched to a gene: 15. CDR3 sequence (DNA): TGTGCCAGCAGTTCGATTTTATCAGGGACTAGCGACAGCTACAATGAGCAGTTCTTC. Translating it yields CASSSILSGTSDSYNEQFF.

The chain carries TRBV4-1 and TRBJ2-7, with 11 bases fitting TRBD2. Germline trimming cut 1 base from V and 3 bases from J; bases unmatched to any gene: 8. The CDR3 totals 17 residues. CDR1 is MGHRA and CDR2 is YSYEKL in the germline V gene. CDR3 sequence reads: CASSQGTSGSLFYEQYF. The CDR3 bases are TGCGCCAGCAGCCAAGGAACTAGCGGGAGCCTTTTCTACGAGCAGTACTTC.

The chain combines TRBV25-1 with TRBJ2-7; TRBD2 matches 11 bases. The CDR3 extends over 14 amino acids. Looked up from germline, CDR1 is MGHDK and CDR2 is SYGVNS. V was clipped by 5 bases and J by 5 bases; unmatched bases: 5. CDR3 region: CASSFTSGSNEQYF. The CDR3 coding sequence is TGTGCCAGCAGTTTTACTAGCGGGAGTAACGAGCAGTACTTC.

This clone was seen a single time. The rearrangement links TRBV28 to TRBJ2-7; 7 positions match TRBD1. The CDR3 length is 16 residues. Germline CDR1 reads MDHEN; CDR2 reads SYDVKM. J gave up 4 bases and V 6 bases, and 15 bases lay outside the gene matches. The CDR3 is CASSLLPSGTEYEQYF. The CDR3 DNA sequence: TGTGCCAGCAGCCTTTTACCCTCCGGGACAGAATACGAGCAGTACTTC.

The gene calls are TRBV7-2 and TRBJ2-7; D gene ambiguous. V lost 2 bases, J lost 6 bases, and 8 bases lay in between. From germline, CDR1 is SGHTA and CDR2 FQGNSA. The length of the CDR3 is 12 residues. This CDR3 is CASSLLPLEQYF. DNA for the CDR3: TGTGCCAGCAGCTTACTTCCTCTCGAGCAGTACTTC.

By sample fraction, this clone is medium-sized. This chain joins TRBV2 and TRBJ1-2; D is perhaps TRBD1 (6 bases). With 6 bases removed from V and 3 bases from J, the gap between germline ends came to 20 bases. The CDR3 consists of 16 residues. CDR1 and CDR2 from the germline V gene are SNHLY and FYNNEI. CDR3 region: CASRDSGEIAYYGYTF. The CDR3, as DNA: TGTGCCAGCAGAGACTCAGGGGAGATTGCTTACTATGGCTACACCTTC.

A few counts support this clone. V gene TRBV5-4 combines with J gene TRBJ2-3; D remains unclear. Germline-derived CDR1 and CDR2 are SGHNT and YYREEE (reference sequence). V was trimmed by 4 bases and J by 4 bases, leaving 10 bases between them. The CDR3 contains 13 residues. CDR3 protein: CASSVPVPDTQYF. In nucleotides, the CDR3 is TGTGCCAGCAGCGTACCTGTCCCAGATACGCAGTATTTT.

This clone was observed once. This chain uses TRBV19 with TRBJ1-5; 7 bases are a match to TRBD1. CDR3 length: 16 amino acids. J was trimmed by 4 bases and V by 3 bases; bases with no gene match: 9. Germline CDR1 LNHDA, CDR2 SQIVND (reference sequence). The chain's CDR3 is CASSIVDRPSNQPQHF. The CDR3 bases are TGTGCCAGTAGTATTGTGGACAGGCCGTCTAATCAGCCCCAGCATTTT.

The chain uses TRBV2 and TRBJ2-4; 9 bases map to TRBD2. V shed 8 bases, J shed 6 bases, and the junction held 8 bases outside the gene matches. CDR3 length: 14 amino acids. Germline-derived CDR1 and CDR2 are SNHLY and FYNNEI. CDR3 region: CASSSGKKLNIQYF. The CDR3, as DNA: TGTGCCAGCTCTAGCGGGAAAAAACTAAACATTCAGTACTTC.

DNA of the CDR3: TGTGCCAGCAGCTACCAGGGGACCTACAATGAGCAGTTCTTC. It is translated as CASSYQGTYNEQFF. This chain joins TRBV28 and TRBJ2-1, with TRBD1 as a possible D gene (6 bases). The CDR3 consists of 14 residues. The germline V gene encodes CDR1 MDHEN and CDR2 SYDVKM. V was pared by 6 bases and J by 2 bases, with 11 bases between.

V gene TRBV6-5 combines with J gene TRBJ1-2; TRBD1 is a possible D gene (6 bases). The V gene lost 6 bases and the J gene lost 8 bases, with 19 bases spanning the gap. Germline lookup yields CDR1 MNHEY and CDR2 SVGAGI. This CDR3 is built from 14 residues. In DNA form, the CDR3 reads TGTGCCAGCAGCCGATTGGGGGGCGCGGGAGGCTACACCTTC. Amino acids: CASSRLGGAGGYTF.

DNA of the CDR3: TGTGCCAGCAGCTCTGCCCTGGCTAGCGGGAGGTTCTACGAGCAGTACTTC. Translated: CASSSALASGRFYEQYF. This chain connects TRBV21-1 to TRBJ2-7; the table's D call TRBD2 went unverified against the DNA. TRBV21-1 is a known pseudogene. The CDR3 has 17 residues.

V and J are TRBV11-2 and TRBJ2-5; possibly TRBD1 for D (6 bases). Germline V gene data show CDR1 as SGHAT and CDR2 as FQNNGV. Trimming stripped 1 base from V and 3 bases from J, with 12 bases between. CDR3 length equals 15 residues. The CDR3 region has the DNA TGTGCCAGCAGCTTAGTGGCAGGGGAAAAAGAGACCCAGTACTTC. It translates to CASSLVAGEKETQYF.

With regard to this clone: This CDR3 is also generated by other DNA sequences in the sample. The rearrangement uses TRBV6-4 and TRBJ2-3; a possible D gene is TRBD2 (6 bases). Germline V CDR1 and CDR2: MRHNA, SNTAGT. The CDR3 covers 15 residues. V lost 3 bases and J 0 bases, leaving 10 bases between the germline ends. CDR3 sequence reads: CASSEGSGSTDTQYF. CDR3 in DNA: TGTGCCAGCAGTGAGGGGAGCGGGAGCACAGATACGCAGTATTTT.

The chain recombines TRBV28 with TRBJ1-5; a weak D match, TRBD1 (5 bases). In germline, CDR1 is MDHEN, CDR2 SYDVKM. With 3 bases removed from V and 4 bases from J, the gap between germline ends came to 19 bases. CDR3 length equals 17 residues. The CDR3 nucleotides are TGTGCCAGCAGTTTTCCCGGTTCGGGGGTGTTAAATCAGCCCCAGCATTTT. This translates into CASSFPGSGVLNQPQHF. Filled out from reference TRBV28 and TRBJ1-5, the complete variable domain reads DVKVTQSSRYLVKRTGEKVFLECVQDMDHENMFWYRQDPGLGLRLIYFSYDVKMKEKGDIPEGYSVSREKKERFSLILESASTNQTSMYLCASSFPGSGVLNQPQHFGDGTRLSIL.

The chain carries TRBV5-4 and TRBJ2-7; the D gene is possibly TRBD2 (7 bases). Trimming pared 2 bases from V and 3 bases from J, leaving 15 bases between. This CDR3 spans 15 amino acids. The germline V gene has CDR1 SGHNT and CDR2 YYREEE (reference sequence). The CDR3 here is CASSFGGGPGYEQYF. In DNA, the CDR3 is TGTGCCAGCAGCTTTGGGGGGGGCCCCGGCTACGAGCAGTACTTC.